This TCR beta chain was recorded in a study of human T cells and chemical hapten exposure. Study at large: The sensitizing agent was 2% DPC, placed on about 2 cm by about 2 cm of upper inner arm skin. Study results and limitations: Counts of TCRs above 1 in 1000 frequency stayed unchanged with DPC sensitization.

With respect to this clonotype: The antigen is not known.

TCRdb passed the RACE reads through MiXCR, listing each CDR3 protein once. This table holds more than 300,000 distinct CDR3 sequences, around 5.5% found once. The time point: pre-sensitization, week 0. Treatment meaning: therapeutic diphenylcyclopropenone sensitization with weekly scalp DPC. Researchers extracted total RNA from unfractionated whole blood. The CDR3 consists of 13 residues. Between the trimmed V and J ends, which lost 2 bases and 4 bases, there was a span of 7 bases. CDR1 is MNHEY and CDR2 is SVGAGI in the germline V gene. This sample comprised whole blood, obtained in connection with sensitization to the hapten diphenylcyclopropenone (DPC). The clonotype comes from a woman aged 18-29 years with alopecia areata. Some clones in this sample may be carry-over from other donors' samples. The chain is built from TRBV6-5 and TRBJ2-3; the D is unclear. The CDR3 region is CASSYRVADTQYF. Written as DNA, the CDR3 is TGTGCCAGCAGTTACAGGGTCGCAGATACGCAGTATTTT.